This TCR beta chain was sequenced in a study of blood T cell repertoires in COVID-19. Study context: Material from acute and convalescent COVID-19 was sourced from the United States, Italy and Spain. From T cells, B-cell-depleted T cells, or PBMCs came the material, which was cDNA or gDNA.

In the original analysis: Estimated nucleated cell counts came from reference gene primer amplification. Clones were sequenced by immunoSEQ multiplex PCR, and TCRdb holds only the in-frame ones, with some missing. From that table come the V and J calls and clone size; the DNA was used to work out D and trimming. This sample has some 54,000 clones; less than 90% occur once, and the top ten carry roughly 2%. V shed 4 bases and J shed 0 bases, with 10 bases lying between them. Germline CDR1 is SGHVS and CDR2 is FNYEAQ. The CDR3 runs 15 residues. The chain combines TRBV7-6 with TRBJ2-1; D is ambiguous. This TCR derives from a woman aged 60 to 75 with acute or convalescent COVID-19. The specimen sequenced was peripheral blood. CDR3 region: CASSYDRSSYNEQFF. The DNA of the CDR3 is TGTGCCAGCAGCTATGATAGAAGCTCCTACAATGAGCAGTTCTTC.